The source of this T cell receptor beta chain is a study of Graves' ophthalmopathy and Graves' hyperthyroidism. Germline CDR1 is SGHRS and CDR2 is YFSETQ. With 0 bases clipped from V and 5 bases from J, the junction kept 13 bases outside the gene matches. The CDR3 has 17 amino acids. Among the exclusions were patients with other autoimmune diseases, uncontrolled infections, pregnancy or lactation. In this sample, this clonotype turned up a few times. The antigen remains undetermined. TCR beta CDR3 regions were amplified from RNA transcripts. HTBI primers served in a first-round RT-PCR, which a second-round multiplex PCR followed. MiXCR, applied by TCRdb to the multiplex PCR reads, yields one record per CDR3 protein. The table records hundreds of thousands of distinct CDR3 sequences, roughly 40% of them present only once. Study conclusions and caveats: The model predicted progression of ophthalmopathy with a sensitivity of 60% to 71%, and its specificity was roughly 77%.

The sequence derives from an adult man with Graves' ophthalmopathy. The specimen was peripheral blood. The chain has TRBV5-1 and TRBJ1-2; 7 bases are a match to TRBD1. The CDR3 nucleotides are TGCGCCAGCAGCTTGGTTTTTGGGGGACAGTATCTTTATGGCTACACCTTC. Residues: CASSLVFGGQYLYGYTF.